This T cell receptor (beta chain) emerged from a study of T-cell reconstitution after alpha-beta-depleted transplantation in children. General study results and limits: In some patients, recipient T cells and intrathymic progenitors surviving conditioning explained high day-60 diversity. Several hundred expanded graft clones reportedly gave rise to the alpha-beta T cells present about two months after transplant. Among T cells one year after transplant, newly produced cells accounted for most counts and diversity.

In its sample, this clonotype was seen many times. Its specificity is not known. The authors prepared the TCRbeta library with unique molecular identifiers. Via MiXCR, TCRdb re-called the PCR reads, giving one row per CDR3 protein. Seen here are 250,000 to 300,000 distinct CDR3 sequences, 7.5% to 9% observed once, and the top ten hold approximately 9.6%. CDR1 and CDR2 from the germline V gene are SGHTA and FQGNSA. CDR3 length: 15 residues. With V trimmed by 7 bases and J by 4 bases, 11 bases remained unmatched. The rearrangement links TRBV7-2 to TRBJ2-3; 7 bases line up with TRBD2. This sequence originates from a female patient aged 2-10 years who had a stem cell transplant for Fanconi anemia, so the T cells may come from the graft donor. The starting material was peripheral blood, obtained 360 days after TCRalphabeta/CD19-depleted stem cell transplant. The CDR3 nucleotides read TGTGCCAGCACCAGGAGGGGCGGGGGTCCAGATACGCAGTATTTT. Amino acid sequence: CASTRRGGGPDTQYF.